Below, 4 T cell receptor beta chains from the same sample are listed, as sequenced in a study of human T cells and chemical hapten exposure. A single record per CDR3 protein comes from TCRdb applying MiXCR to the RACE reads. Among about 170,000 distinct CDR3 sequences listed, around a quarter were seen once. Time point denoted: patch test 3, about 24 weeks after DPC sensitization. The treatment here: therapeutic diphenylcyclopropenone sensitization with weekly scalp DPC. The source was whole blood, collected in connection with sensitization to the hapten diphenylcyclopropenone (DPC). Every receptor here comes from a woman aged 18-29 years with alopecia areata. Some clones in this sample may be carry-over from other donors' samples.

The rearrangement links TRBV20-1 to TRBJ2-7; 7 bases are shared with TRBD2. V gave up 4 bases and J gave up 2 bases; unmatched junction bases: 2. CDR1 and CDR2 (germline): DFQATT, SNEGSKA (reference sequence). CDR3 length: 12 amino acids. The CDR3 sequence is CSATAGPYEQYF. As DNA, the CDR3 is TGCAGTGCTACAGCGGGGCCCTACGAGCAGTACTTC.

This clonotype was recorded a few times. This chain links TRBV10-3 with TRBJ2-4, with D unclear. Trimming removed 10 bases at V and 3 bases at J, with 7 bases between. The CDR3 sequence is 11 residues long. Germline values: CDR1 ENHRY, CDR2 SYGVKD. CDR3 region: CATRDKNIQYF. CDR3 DNA: TGTGCCACCAGAGACAAAAACATTCAGTACTTC.

The chain links TRBV7-9 to TRBJ2-7, with 7 bases matching TRBD1. Germline CDR1 is SEHNR and CDR2 is FQNEAQ (reference sequence). The CDR3 spans 14 residues. Germline trimming cut 4 bases from V and 6 bases from J; bases unmatched to any gene: 9. The CDR3 region has the DNA TGTGCCAGCAGCTGGCGGTCACAGGGGACCGAGCAGTACTTC. This translates into CASSWRSQGTEQYF.

This clonotype turned up a few times. This chain uses TRBV10-2 with TRBJ2-5, with D unclear. The germline V and J ends were trimmed by 3 bases and 5 bases, with 4 bases remaining between them. The CDR3 extends over 11 amino acids. Germline V gene data show CDR1 as WSHSY and CDR2 as SAAADI. In DNA form, the CDR3 reads TGCGCCAGCAGTGATCTGGAGACCCAGTACTTC. Translated, it gives CASSDLETQYF.